A single sample gave rise to the 22 T cell receptor beta chains below, sequenced in a study of blood T cell repertoires in COVID-19. Libraries were prepared by immunoSEQ multiplex PCR; TCRdb keeps only in-frame clonotypes and omits some of them. The profile covers around 200,000 clones, with 84% appearing a single time and about 15% taken by the ten largest. Sequencing input: peripheral blood. The receptors originated from a woman aged 70 to 79 with COVID-19, enrolled during active disease.

The chain employs TRBV19 and TRBJ2-1, with TRBD2 matching 8 bases. The CDR3 runs 15 residues. Germline CDR1 LNHDA, CDR2 SQIVND (reference sequence). Trimming removed 3 bases from V and 5 bases from J; junction bases left unmatched: 6. CDR3 bases: TGTGCCAGTAGTATGTGGGGACTAGAAAACAATGAGCAGTTCTTC. The encoded protein is CASSMWGLENNEQFF. The full variable domain, rest sourced from reference TRBV19 and TRBJ2-1, is DGGITQSPKYLFRKEGQNVTLSCEQNLNHDAMYWYRQDPGQGLRLIYYSQIVNDFQKGDIAEGYSVSREKKESFPLTVTSAQKNPTAFYLCASSMWGLENNEQFFGPGTRLTVL.

The V call is TRBV28, the J call TRBJ1-6; 9 bases map to TRBD1. V lost 3 bases, J lost 10 bases, and 7 bases stayed unmatched. In germline, CDR1 is MDHEN, CDR2 SYDVKM. CDR3 length: 15 residues. This chain's CDR3 is CASSFSGTGPSPLHF. CDR3 in DNA: TGTGCCAGCAGTTTCTCCGGGACAGGGCCCTCACCCCTCCACTTT.

The chain carries TRBV11-3 and TRBJ2-5; TRBD1 matches 7 bases. Looked up from germline, CDR1 is SGHNT and CDR2 is YENEEA. V trimming: 1 base; J trimming: 5 bases; junction bases outside the gene matches: 1. The CDR3 runs 13 residues. The CDR3, as DNA: TGTGCCAGCAGCTTAGTCAGGGGGGAGACCCAGTACTTC. It is translated as CASSLVRGETQYF.

This sequence joins TRBV28 and TRBJ1-2; 9 positions match TRBD1. The CDR3 has 14 amino acids. The trim removed 4 bases at V and 4 bases at J, leaving 4 bases unmatched. Looked up from germline, CDR1 is MDHEN and CDR2 is SYDVKM. In nucleotides, the CDR3 is TGTGCCAGCAGTTCCGGGACAGGGACCTATGGCTACACCTTC. It specifies CASSSGTGTYGYTF.

The rearrangement links TRBV10-3 to TRBJ1-1, with a weak D call TRBD1 (6 bases). Looked up from germline, CDR1 is ENHRY and CDR2 is SYGVKD. This CDR3 spans 14 amino acids. Deletions cut 2 bases from V and 1 base from J, with 8 bases between. The CDR3 nucleotides are TGTGCCATCAGTGAGCTACAGGGGAACACTGAAGCTTTCTTT. It encodes CAISELQGNTEAFF.

CDR3 sequence: CASSFGTGEDDGYTF. CDR3 DNA sequence: TGTGCCAGCAGTTTCGGGACAGGGGAAGACGATGGCTACACCTTC. This chain joins TRBV28 and TRBJ1-2; 10 nucleotides match TRBD1. This CDR3 is 15 amino acids long. Germline CDR1 and CDR2: MDHEN and SYDVKM. Trimming took 3 bases from V and 6 from J; bases not matched to a gene: 7.

The genes are TRBV19 and TRBJ2-3; D is perhaps TRBD1 (6 bases). V lost 8 bases and J 3 bases, leaving 15 bases between the germline ends. The CDR3 length is 14 residues. CDR1 and CDR2 from the germline V gene are LNHDA and SQIVND (reference sequence). The CDR3 nucleotides read TGTGCCAGTTCCCCACAGGGTTATACAGATACGCAGTATTTT. Amino acid sequence: CASSPQGYTDTQYF.

This CDR3 is CATRLAWATDTQYF. Here the CDR3 DNA reads TGTGCCACCCGACTAGCGTGGGCGACAGATACGCAGTATTTT. The chain uses TRBV19 and TRBJ2-3; 8 positions match TRBD2. V lost 10 bases and J lost 3; bases outside the gene matches: 9. Germline loops: CDR1 LNHDA, CDR2 SQIVND (reference sequence). This CDR3 region has 14 residues.

This chain joins TRBV11-1 and TRBJ1-1, with TRBD1 as a possible D gene (5 bases). The CDR3 has 13 amino acids. The germline V and J ends were trimmed by 2 bases and 3 bases, with 7 bases remaining between them. CDR1 is SGHAT and CDR2 is FQDESV in the germline V gene (reference sequence). The CDR3 loop is CASSLSGDTEAFF. For the CDR3, the DNA is TGTGCCAGCAGCTTATCGGGGGACACTGAAGCTTTCTTT.

V gene TRBV7-2 combines with J gene TRBJ2-3; maybe TRBD2 (6 bases). V dropped 5 bases and J dropped 7 bases, with 10 bases sitting between them. The V gene's germline CDR1 is SGHTA and CDR2 FQGNSA. The length of the CDR3 is 12 residues. CDR3 nucleotides: TGTGCCAGCAGCCGGGCGGGAAATACGCAGTATTTT. Residues: CASSRAGNTQYF.

The rearrangement uses TRBV28 and TRBJ2-7, with D perhaps TRBD1 (5 bases). Trimming shortened V by 6 bases and J by 3 bases, and 12 bases separated the two germline ends. CDR3 length: 13 amino acids. Germline CDR1 and CDR2: MDHEN and SYDVKM. CDR3 coding DNA: TGTGCCAGCAGCCATGGACACATCTACGAGCAGTACGTC. It is translated as CASSHGHIYEQYV.

The CDR3 loop is CASSLRTGSNQPQHF. The CDR3 nucleotides are TGTGCCAGCAGCTTACGGACAGGGAGCAATCAGCCCCAGCATTTT. V usage is TRBV7-2 and J usage is TRBJ1-5; 8 positions match TRBD1. The length of the CDR3 is 15 residues. Losses at the gene ends were 2 bases for V and 1 base for J; bases not matched to a gene: 1. Germline V CDR1 and CDR2: SGHTA, FQGNSA. Full variable domain (remainder filled in from reference TRBV7-2 and TRBJ1-5): GAGVSQSPSNKVTEKGKDVELRCDPISGHTALYWYRQSLGQGLEFLIYFQGNSAPDKSGLPSDRFSAERTGGSVSTLTIQRTQQEDSAVYLCASSLRTGSNQPQHFGDGTRLSIL.

The chain is built from TRBV18 and TRBJ1-2; 10 bases line up with TRBD1. Germline V gives CDR1 KGHSH, CDR2 LQKENI. V shed 4 bases, J shed 3 bases, and the junction held 8 bases outside the gene matches. The CDR3 sequence is 16 residues long. CDR3 DNA: TGTGCCAGCTCACGGGCCGGGACAGGGGTGGACTATGGCTACACCTTC. It is translated as CASSRAGTGVDYGYTF.

The chain couples TRBV3-1 (or the pseudogene TRBV3-2) to TRBJ1-6, with D uncertain. Between the trimmed V and J ends, which lost 4 bases and 7 bases, there was a span of 14 bases. Germline-derived CDR1 and CDR2 are LGHDT and YNNKEL (reference sequence). There are 15 residues in the CDR3. The DNA for the CDR3 is TGTGCCAGCAGCCCCCCGGGAGTTTACAATTCACCCCTCCACTTT. This encodes CASSPPGVYNSPLHF.

The chain joins TRBV6-6 to TRBJ1-1, with D maybe TRBD1 (6 bases). Germline lookup yields CDR1 MNHNY and CDR2 SVGAGI (reference sequence). The germline V and J ends were trimmed by 6 bases and 1 base, with 15 bases remaining between them. The CDR3 has 15 amino acids. CDR3 amino acids: CASRTQGFTNTEAFF. The CDR3 coding sequence is TGTGCCAGCAGAACTCAGGGGTTCACGAACACTGAAGCTTTCTTT.

V gene TRBV2 combines with J gene TRBJ2-1, with D possibly being TRBD1 (6 bases). The V end lost 2 bases, the J end lost 9 bases, and 20 bases lay between the germline ends. Looked up from germline, CDR1 is SNHLY and CDR2 is FYNNEI. The CDR3 runs 16 residues. CDR3 in amino acids: CASSEFVALGTSEQFF. The CDR3 coding sequence is TGTGCCAGCAGTGAATTCGTGGCGCTAGGGACAAGTGAGCAGTTCTTC.

This rearrangement joins TRBV5-1 to TRBJ2-7; 11 bases align to TRBD2. With V trimmed by 1 base and J by 2 bases, 5 bases remained unmatched. The length of the CDR3 is 16 residues. Germline CDR1 and CDR2: SGHRS and YFSETQ. The DNA of the CDR3 is TGCGCCAGCAGCTTGACGACTAGCGGGGCGACCTACGAGCAGTACTTC. Its translation is CASSLTTSGATYEQYF. Combining the CDR3 with reference TRBV5-1 and TRBJ2-7 gives the whole variable domain KAGVTQTPRYLIKTRGQQVTLSCSPISGHRSVSWYQQTPGQGLQFLFEYFSETQRNKGNFPGRFSGRQFSNSRSEMNVSTLELGDSALYLCASSLTTSGATYEQYFGPGTRLTVT.

This rearrangement joins TRBV5-1 to TRBJ1-1, with a weak D call TRBD1 (6 bases). The V gene's germline CDR1 is SGHRS and CDR2 YFSETQ. V lost 0 bases and J 1 base, leaving 10 bases between the germline ends. The CDR3 is made up of 15 amino acids. CDR3: CASSLVGGANTEAFF. The DNA of the CDR3 is TGCGCCAGCAGCTTGGTCGGGGGGGCGAACACTGAAGCTTTCTTT.

The chain uses TRBV6-6 and TRBJ2-1; TRBD2 might be the D (6 bases). CDR3 length: 20 residues. Per germline, CDR1 MNHNY and CDR2 SVGAGI (reference sequence). V lost 6 bases and J lost 0, with 27 bases in between. CDR3 amino acids: CASSQEIGGSEFSSYNEQFF. In DNA form, the CDR3 reads TGTGCCAGCAGCCAGGAGATCGGGGGATCCGAATTTAGCTCCTACAATGAGCAGTTCTTC.

The rearrangement links TRBV6-4 to TRBJ2-3, with TRBD2 matching 11 bases. Germline loops: CDR1 MRHNA, CDR2 SNTAGT. Trimming took 4 bases from V and 2 from J; bases not matched to a gene: 2. CDR3 size: 15 residues. The CDR3 sequence is CASSVLAGVTDTQYF. Here the CDR3 DNA reads TGTGCCAGCAGTGTACTAGCGGGAGTCACAGATACGCAGTATTTT.

This chain joins TRBV28 and TRBJ1-1; 7 bases map to TRBD1. Trimming cost V 5 bases and J 2 bases; bases outside gene matches: 11. The germline CDR1 and CDR2 sequences are MDHEN and SYDVKM. The CDR3 covers 16 residues. The CDR3, as DNA: TGTGCCAGCAGTCTTGCACCCGGGACAGCCAACACTGAAGCTTTCTTT. This codes for CASSLAPGTANTEAFF.

The chain joins TRBV4-1 to TRBJ1-1, with D perhaps TRBD1 (5 bases). The length of the CDR3 is 15 residues. The germline gives CDR1 MGHRA, CDR2 YSYEKL. The V gene lost 6 bases and the J gene lost 4 bases, with 18 bases spanning the gap. This CDR3 reads CASRAGPKLGTEAFF. CDR3 bases: TGCGCCAGCAGGGCAGGGCCTAAACTGGGCACTGAAGCTTTCTTT.